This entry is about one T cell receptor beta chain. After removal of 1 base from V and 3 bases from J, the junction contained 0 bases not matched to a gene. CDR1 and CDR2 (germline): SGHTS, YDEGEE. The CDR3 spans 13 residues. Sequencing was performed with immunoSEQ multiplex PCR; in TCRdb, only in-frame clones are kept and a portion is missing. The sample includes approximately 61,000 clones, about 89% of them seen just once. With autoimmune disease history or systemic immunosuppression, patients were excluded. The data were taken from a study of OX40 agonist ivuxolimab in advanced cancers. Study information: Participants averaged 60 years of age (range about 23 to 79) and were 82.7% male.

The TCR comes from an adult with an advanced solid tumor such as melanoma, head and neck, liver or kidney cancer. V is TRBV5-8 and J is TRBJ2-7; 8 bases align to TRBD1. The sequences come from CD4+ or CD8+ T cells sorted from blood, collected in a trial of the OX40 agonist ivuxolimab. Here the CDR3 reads CASSLTGGYEQYF. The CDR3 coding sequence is TGTGCCAGCAGCTTGACAGGGGGCTACGAGCAGTACTTC.